This TCR beta chain was obtained from a study of immune characterization of retroperitoneal liposarcoma (dated by TCRdb to 2018 to 2020). Including the terminal cysteine and phenylalanine, the CDR3 comprises 16 residues. Solely the CDR3 DNA is kept, with 48 bases framed from the first base. Taken from the germline V gene (reference sequence), the CDR1 and CDR2 loops are SSHAT and FNYEAQ. The library was prepared using PCR. The sequencer listed for this sample is NextSeq 500. TCRdb itself trimmed the public reads at Q25 with fastp, ran MiXCR and retained productive beta chains. Rows are combined by CDR3 protein, so each entry shows the most common genes and DNA. This sample holds some 7,900 distinct CDR3 sequences; approximately 40% were observed only once. Jointly, the top ten make up more than 9% of the sample. Ten or more counts support this clonotype. Its target antigen remains unknown. One end of the junction varies from germline; a read error may be responsible.

This sequence uses TRBV7-7 and TRBJ2-1, with 12 middle bases fitting TRBD2. The sample comprised tumor tissue. The TCR comes from a male donor with retroperitoneal liposarcoma. Here the CDR3 is given as CASSLDASGRANEQFF. The nucleotide sequence reads TGTGCTAGCAGCTTAGATGCTAGCGGGAGGGCGAATGAGCAGTTCTTC.